What follows are 18 T cell receptor beta chains derived from one specimen sequenced in a study of T cells after yellow fever vaccination. TCRdb re-analysed the 5' RACE reads in MiXCR, keeping a single row per CDR3 protein. The sample has about 120,000 distinct CDR3 sequences, roughly 15% seen once. This specimen consisted of CD8+ T cells sorted from PBMCs, obtained 5 days after the yellow fever booster vaccination. The receptors shown here come from a man aged 18 to 29 who received the YFV17D yellow fever vaccine.

This CDR3 is CAISESFKARDSTRGTEAFF. CDR3 sequence (DNA): TGTGCCATCAGTGAGTCCTTTAAAGCACGGGACTCCACCCGGGGGACTGAAGCTTTCTTT. The chain uses TRBV10-3 and TRBJ1-1; D might be TRBD1 (5 bases). Germline CDR1 ENHRY, CDR2 SYGVKD. CDR3 length: 20 residues. The ends were cut back, 0 bases at V and 5 bases at J, with 28 bases in the middle.

The V call is TRBV4-3, the J call TRBJ1-2; D is undetermined. The germline CDR1 and CDR2 sequences are LGHNA and YSLEER. The V and J ends lost 0 bases and 3 bases respectively, with 11 bases between them. The CDR3 is made up of 15 amino acids. CDR3 coding DNA: TGCGCCAGCAGCCAAGATCCTTCGCCTGACTATGGCTACACCTTC. Translating it yields CASSQDPSPDYGYTF.

The V and J genes are TRBV27 and TRBJ1-1; no definite D call. Per germline, CDR1 MNHEY and CDR2 SMNVEV (reference sequence). V lost 7 bases and J lost 1, with 25 bases in between. The CDR3 runs to 18 residues. CDR3: CASTLTGKGSSENTEAFF. The DNA of the CDR3 is TGTGCCAGCACCCTCACTGGGAAGGGTTCGTCGGAGAACACTGAAGCTTTCTTT.

The chain combines TRBV7-2 with TRBJ2-6, with D possibly matching TRBD1 (6 bases). This CDR3 spans 18 amino acids. Germline CDR1 and CDR2: SGHTA and FQGNSA. Trimming removed 3 bases from V and 2 bases from J, with 17 bases in between. CDR3 in DNA: TGTGCCAGCAGCTTTTCCGCCAGGGGAATAGCTGGGGCCAACGTCCTGACTTTC. Translation: CASSFSARGIAGANVLTF.

This clonotype was seen repeatedly, ten times or more. The V gene is TRBV7-9, the J gene TRBJ1-1; D possibly corresponds to TRBD1 (5 bases). The CDR3 runs 14 residues. V was pared by 7 bases and J by 4 bases, with 16 bases between. Germline lookup yields CDR1 SEHNR and CDR2 FQNEAQ (reference sequence). The CDR3 DNA sequence: TGTGCCAGCACCCGGGACGGGACCTTCACTGAAGCTTTCTTT. It codes for CASTRDGTFTEAFF.

This chain uses TRBV9 with TRBJ2-3; D is uncertain. This CDR3 has 14 residues. The germline V gene has CDR1 SGDLS and CDR2 YYNGEE. Trimming removed 3 bases from V and 0 bases from J, with 8 bases in between. CDR3 loop: CASSEDGSTDTQYF. CDR3 sequence (DNA): TGTGCCAGCAGCGAGGACGGAAGCACAGATACGCAGTATTTT.

This clonotype was seen a few times. CDR3 region: CASRTHLTGPGELFF. The CDR3 DNA is TGTGCCAGTAGAACCCACCTGACAGGACCCGGGGAGCTGTTTTTT. This rearrangement joins TRBV19 to TRBJ2-2, with a possible D match to TRBD1 (6 bases). The V gene's germline CDR1 is LNHDA and CDR2 SQIVND (reference sequence). Trimming took off 6 bases at V and 6 bases at J, with 17 bases between the two ends. The CDR3 is 15 amino acids.

V usage is TRBV7-9 and J usage is TRBJ2-1; 12 bases match TRBD2. This CDR3 is 15 amino acids long. Unmatched junction bases numbered 3, after V lost 2 bases and J lost 7 bases. CDR1 is SEHNR and CDR2 is FQNEAQ in the germline V gene (reference sequence). This CDR3 is CASSLTGLAGNEQFF. CDR3 coding DNA: TGTGCCAGCAGCTTAACGGGACTAGCGGGTAATGAGCAGTTCTTC.

The V gene is TRBV29-1, the J gene TRBJ1-3; 7 bases match TRBD1. CDR1 SQVTM and CDR2 ANQGSEA come from the germline V gene. After removal of 5 bases from V and 4 bases from J, the junction contained 14 bases not matched to a gene. The CDR3 extends over 16 amino acids. CDR3 sequence reads: CSVLGGRSAAGNTIYF. For the CDR3, the DNA is TGCAGCGTTTTAGGGGGCCGGTCGGCTGCCGGAAACACCATATATTTT.

This clonotype was picked up a small number of times. The chain uses TRBV5-6 and TRBJ2-1, with a tentative D call TRBD2 (6 bases). Trimming took off 0 bases at V and 10 bases at J, with 14 bases between the two ends. Germline CDR1 is SGHDT and CDR2 is YYEEEE. The CDR3 has 14 residues. This CDR3 reads CASSLDGPGDEQFF. The CDR3 DNA reads TGTGCCAGCAGCTTGGACGGTCCGGGGGACGAGCAGTTCTTC.

The chain recombines TRBV12-3 or TRBV12-4 with TRBJ2-7; D not certain. V was trimmed by 6 bases and J by 3 bases, leaving 12 bases between them. This CDR3 has 13 residues. CDR3 coding DNA: TGTGCCAGCAGGCTAAAGGAAGGCTACGAGCAGTACTTC. Amino acid sequence: CASRLKEGYEQYF.

This clonotype occurred a few times. This chain connects TRBV12-3 or TRBV12-4 to TRBJ2-3, with 11 bases matching TRBD1. After removal of 5 bases from V and 5 bases from J, the junction contained 6 bases not matched to a gene. The CDR3 runs 15 residues. The CDR3 nucleotides read TGTGCCAGCAGTCGTACAGGGACAGGGGGAGATACGCAGTATTTT. This sequence encodes CASSRTGTGGDTQYF.

CDR3 loop: CASSRDRGNTGELFF. The DNA for the CDR3 is TGTGCCAGCAGCCGAGACAGGGGAAACACCGGGGAGCTGTTTTTT. V is TRBV11-3 and J is TRBJ2-2; 8 nucleotides line up with TRBD1. The germline gives CDR1 SGHNT, CDR2 YENEEA. The CDR3 has 15 residues. V trimming: 5 bases; J trimming: 2 bases; junction bases outside the gene matches: 4.

The chain carries TRBV6-5 and TRBJ2-5, with 9 bases lining up with TRBD2. V shed 2 bases and J 2 bases; nucleotides not matched to a gene: 12. Germline assignment: CDR1 MNHEY and CDR2 SVGAGI. There are 18 residues in the CDR3. CDR3 sequence (DNA): TGTGCCAGCAGTTACGGGCCTAGCGGGGAACGGCCGCAAGAGACCCAGTACTTC. It encodes CASSYGPSGERPQETQYF.

J is TRBJ1-1 and V is TRBV20-1, with unresolved D. The ends were cut back, 3 bases at V and 0 bases at J, with 5 bases in the middle. The CDR3 length is 12 residues. The germline CDR1 and CDR2 sequences are DFQATT and SNEGSKA (reference sequence). CDR3 in DNA: TGCAGTGCTAGCCAGGTGAACACTGAAGCTTTCTTT. The encoded protein is CSASQVNTEAFF.

There are a few counts of this clonotype. The chain carries TRBV7-2 and TRBJ1-1, with D perhaps matching TRBD1 (5 bases). The CDR3 runs 16 residues. The ends were cut back, 5 bases at V and 4 bases at J, with 20 bases in the middle. Germline lookup yields CDR1 SGHTA and CDR2 FQGNSA. This CDR3 reads CASSPGGEGWGTEAFF. DNA of the CDR3: TGTGCCAGCAGCCCAGGAGGAGAGGGGTGGGGCACTGAAGCTTTCTTT.

The rearrangement uses TRBV3-1 and TRBJ2-1; D is unclear. Per the germline V gene, CDR1 is LGHDT and CDR2 is YNNKEL (reference sequence). The CDR3 consists of 14 residues. V was pared by 0 bases and J by 4 bases, with 7 bases between. The CDR3 spells CASSQEGGYNEQFF. CDR3 nucleotides: TGTGCCAGCAGCCAAGAGGGCGGTTACAATGAGCAGTTCTTC.

Only a few counts were recorded for this clonotype. The genes are TRBV4-1 and TRBJ1-2; 10 bases are a match to TRBD1. J was trimmed by 4 bases and V by 3 bases; bases with no gene match: 5. Per the germline V gene, CDR1 is MGHRA and CDR2 is YSYEKL. The CDR3 totals 15 residues. The CDR3 loop reads CASSQDRGTGYGYTF. CDR3 coding DNA: TGCGCCAGCAGCCAGGACAGGGGGACCGGCTATGGCTACACCTTC.